This T cell receptor (beta chain) was identified in a study of blood T cell repertoires in COVID-19. The study drew participants aged about 18 to 89 years from about two dozen US areas. The CDR3 extends over 17 amino acids. V lost 1 base and J 0 bases, leaving 17 bases between the germline ends. The germline gives CDR1 SGHRS, CDR2 YFSETQ. Original methodology: Amplification with reference gene primers provided the estimates of nucleated cell counts. The data were produced by immunoSEQ multiplex PCR, yet TCRdb's version contains in-frame clones alone and is incomplete. That table is the source of V, J and clone size, and D and trimming were worked out from the DNA. The sample yields some 300,000 clones, 88% seen once.

Material for sequencing was PBMCs or T cells enriched from blood (not recorded which). The source is a woman in her fifties or sixties in a cohort exposed to, infected with or recovered from COVID-19 (not recorded which). The chain uses TRBV5-1 and TRBJ2-7; a possible D gene is TRBD2 (7 bases). The CDR3: CASSLNLGGGSSYEQYF. The CDR3 DNA follows: TGCGCCAGCAGCTTGAATCTAGGGGGAGGGAGCTCCTACGAGCAGTACTTC.